This T cell receptor beta chain was observed in a study of T-cell reconstitution after alpha-beta-depleted transplantation in children. Overall study results and limits: Roughly two months post-transplant, alpha-beta T cells reportedly originated from several hundred graft clones that had expanded. Surviving recipient T cells and thymic progenitors accounted for the high day-60 TCRbeta diversity observed in some patients. Fresh T-cell production supplied most of the T-cell counts and diversity seen one year after transplant.

In this sample, this clonotype turned up a few times. Antigen specificity is unknown. The TCRbeta library was prepared with unique molecular identifiers. TCRdb reprocessed the PCR reads with MiXCR, giving one entry per CDR3 protein. The sample holds more than 200,000 distinct CDR3 sequences, approximately 24% seen once. V shed 2 bases and J shed 3 bases, with 7 bases lying between them. The CDR3 covers 13 residues. Sequences were derived from PBMCs, mostly from graft donor cells, sampled 360 days after TCRalphabeta/CD19-depleted stem cell transplant. The sequence derives from a female patient aged 2-10 years who had a stem cell transplant for congenital amegakaryocytic thrombocytopenia, so the T cells may come from the graft donor. The rearrangement links TRBV12-3 or TRBV12-4 to TRBJ1-1; no clear D. CDR3 loop: CASSLLMYTEAFF. CDR3 coding DNA: TGTGCCAGCAGTTTATTAATGTACACTGAAGCTTTCTTT.